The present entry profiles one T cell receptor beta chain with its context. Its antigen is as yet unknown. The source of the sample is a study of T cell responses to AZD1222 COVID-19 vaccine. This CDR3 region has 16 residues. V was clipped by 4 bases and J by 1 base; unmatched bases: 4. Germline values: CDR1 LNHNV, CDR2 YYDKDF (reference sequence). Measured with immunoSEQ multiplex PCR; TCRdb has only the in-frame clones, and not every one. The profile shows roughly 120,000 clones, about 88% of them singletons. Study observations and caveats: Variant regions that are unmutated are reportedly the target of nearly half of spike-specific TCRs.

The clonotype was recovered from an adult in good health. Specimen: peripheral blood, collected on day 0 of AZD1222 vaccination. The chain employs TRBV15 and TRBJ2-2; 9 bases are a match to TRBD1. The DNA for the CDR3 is TGTGCCACCAGCAAAAGGACAGGGGAGAACACCGGGGAGCTGTTTTTT. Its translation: CATSKRTGENTGELFF.